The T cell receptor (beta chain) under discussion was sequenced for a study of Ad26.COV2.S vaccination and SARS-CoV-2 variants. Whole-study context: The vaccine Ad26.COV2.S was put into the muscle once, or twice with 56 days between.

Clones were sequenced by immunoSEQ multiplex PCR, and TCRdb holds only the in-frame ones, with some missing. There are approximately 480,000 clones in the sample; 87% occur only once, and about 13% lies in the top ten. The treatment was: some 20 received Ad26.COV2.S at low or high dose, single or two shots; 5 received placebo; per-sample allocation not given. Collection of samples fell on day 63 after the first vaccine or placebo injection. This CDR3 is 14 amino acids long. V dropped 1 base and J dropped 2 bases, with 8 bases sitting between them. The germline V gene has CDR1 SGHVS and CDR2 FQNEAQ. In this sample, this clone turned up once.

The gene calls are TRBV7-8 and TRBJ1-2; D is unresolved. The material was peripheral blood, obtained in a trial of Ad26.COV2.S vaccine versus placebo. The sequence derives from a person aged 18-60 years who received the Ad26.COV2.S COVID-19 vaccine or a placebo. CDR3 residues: CASSLGGTNYGYTF. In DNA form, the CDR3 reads TGTGCCAGCAGCTTAGGCGGTACGAACTATGGCTACACCTTC.